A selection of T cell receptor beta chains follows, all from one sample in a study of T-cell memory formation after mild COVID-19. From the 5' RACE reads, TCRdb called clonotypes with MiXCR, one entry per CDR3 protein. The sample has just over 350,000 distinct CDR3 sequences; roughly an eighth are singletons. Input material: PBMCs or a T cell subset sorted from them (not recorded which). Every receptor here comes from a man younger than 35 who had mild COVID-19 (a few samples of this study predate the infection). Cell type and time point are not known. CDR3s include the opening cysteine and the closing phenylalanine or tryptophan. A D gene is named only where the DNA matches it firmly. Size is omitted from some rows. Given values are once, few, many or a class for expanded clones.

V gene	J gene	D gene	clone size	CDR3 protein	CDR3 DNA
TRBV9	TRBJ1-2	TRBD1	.	CASSVPGQGNYGYTF	TGTGCCAGCAGCGTTCCGGGACAGGGGAACTATGGCTACACCTTC
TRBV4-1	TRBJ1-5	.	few	CASSQEVGNQPQHF	TGCGCCAGCAGCCAAGAGGTAGGGAATCAGCCCCAGCATTTT
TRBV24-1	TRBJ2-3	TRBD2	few	CATSETPRLAGTTDTQYF	TGTGCCACCAGTGAGACCCCTCGTTTAGCGGGGACCACAGATACGCAGTATTTT
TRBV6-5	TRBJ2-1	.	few	CASSYRTVNEQFF	TGTGCCAGCAGTTACAGGACAGTTAATGAGCAGTTCTTC
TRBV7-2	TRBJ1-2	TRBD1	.	CASSLAGTGDGYTF	TGTGCCAGCAGCTTAGCTGGGACAGGGGATGGCTACACCTTC
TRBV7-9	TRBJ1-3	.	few	CASSWSRDPGNTIYF	TGTGCCAGCAGCTGGTCCCGGGACCCTGGAAACACCATATATTTT
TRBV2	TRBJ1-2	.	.	CASTRGRRDGYSF	TGTGCCAGCACCCGGGGGCGCCGGGATGGCTACTCCTTC
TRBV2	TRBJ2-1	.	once	CASSEGGYEQFF	TGTGCCAGCAGTGAAGGGGGTTATGAGCAGTTCTTC
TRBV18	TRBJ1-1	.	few	CASSPPIGDPNTEAFF	TGTGCCAGCTCACCCCCGATCGGGGACCCGAACACTGAAGCTTTCTTT
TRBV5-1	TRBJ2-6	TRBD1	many	CASSEGDRSSSGANVLTF	TGCGCCAGCAGCGAAGGGGACAGATCTTCCTCTGGGGCCAACGTCCTGACTTTC
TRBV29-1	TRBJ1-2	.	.	CSGGGIAGYTF	TGCAGCGGTGGGGGGATCGCTGGCTACACCTTC
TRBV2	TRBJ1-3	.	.	CASSPLVGGNTIYF	TGTGCCAGCAGTCCCCTAGTGGGTGGAAACACCATATATTTT
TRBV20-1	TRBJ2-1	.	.	CSAPTGYNEQFF	TGCAGTGCTCCCACAGGGTACAATGAGCAGTTCTTC
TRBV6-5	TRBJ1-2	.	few	CASSYSSGADGYTF	TGTGCCAGCAGTTACTCTTCCGGGGCTGATGGCTACACCTTC
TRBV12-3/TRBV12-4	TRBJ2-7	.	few	CASSHPVGEQYF	TGTGCCAGCAGCCACCCGGTTGGGGAGCAGTACTTC
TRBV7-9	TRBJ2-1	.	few	CASSLSLSRGVNEQFF	TGTGCCAGCAGCTTAAGTCTATCGCGAGGGGTCAATGAGCAGTTCTTC
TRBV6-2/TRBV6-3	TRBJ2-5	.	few	CASSSAFGETQYF	TGTGCCAGCAGTTCCGCCTTCGGGGAGACCCAGTACTTC
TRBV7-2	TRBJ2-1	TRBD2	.	CASSLALGGGNEQFF	TGTGCCAGCAGCTTAGCTCTCGGGGGGGGCAATGAGCAGTTCTTC
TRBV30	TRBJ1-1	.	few	CAWYKRGNTEAFF	TGTGCCTGGTACAAGAGGGGGAACACTGAAGCTTTCTTT
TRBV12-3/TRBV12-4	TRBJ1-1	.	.	CASSPWGEAFF	TGTGCCAGCAGTCCTTGGGGTGAAGCTTTCTTT
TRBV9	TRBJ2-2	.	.	CASSGRDTLTGELFF	TGTGCCAGCAGCGGCCGGGACACTCTGACCGGGGAGCTGTTTTTT
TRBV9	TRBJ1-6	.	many	CASSVGGDSPLHF	TGTGCCAGCAGCGTAGGGGGCGATTCACCCCTCCACTTT
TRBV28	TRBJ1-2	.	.	CASSSPRTSVNYGYTF	TGTGCCAGCAGTTCTCCCAGGACTTCAGTTAACTATGGCTACACCTTC
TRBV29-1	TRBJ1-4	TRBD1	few	CSAAGQTNEKLFF	TGCAGCGCCGCGGGACAGACCAATGAAAAACTGTTTTTT
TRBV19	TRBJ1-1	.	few	CASNPTRRTEAFF	TGTGCCAGTAATCCGACGAGGAGGACTGAAGCTTTCTTT
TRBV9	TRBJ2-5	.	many	CASSVASTSSPNWETQYF	TGTGCCAGCAGCGTAGCTAGCACATCATCACCTAACTGGGAGACCCAGTACTTC
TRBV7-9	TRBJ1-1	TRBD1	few	CASSPGTGLTEAFF	TGTGCCAGCAGCCCCGGGACAGGGCTCACTGAAGCTTTCTTT
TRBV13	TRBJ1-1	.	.	CASSSTGIYTEAFF	TGTGCCAGCAGCTCTACAGGGATTTACACTGAAGCTTTCTTT
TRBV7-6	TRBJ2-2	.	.	CASSSIQNTGELFF	TGTGCCAGCAGCTCTATTCAGAACACCGGGGAGCTGTTTTTT
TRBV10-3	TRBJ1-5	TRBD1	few	CAISDGTGAPPQHF	TGTGCCATCAGTGATGGGACAGGGGCCCCCCCACAGCATTTT
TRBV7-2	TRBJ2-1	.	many	CASSLVRGDEQFF	TGTGCCAGCAGCTTAGTAAGGGGGGATGAGCAGTTCTTC
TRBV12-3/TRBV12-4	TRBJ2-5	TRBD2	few	CASTRLAGVETQYF	TGTGCCAGCACTAGACTAGCGGGGGTGGAGACCCAGTACTTC
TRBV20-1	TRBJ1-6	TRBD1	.	CSASPPQGGSPLHF	TGCAGTGCTAGTCCCCCGCAGGGGGGGTCACCCCTCCACTTT
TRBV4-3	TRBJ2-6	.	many	CASSQEWRQGHGANVLTF	TGCGCCAGCAGCCAAGAGTGGAGGCAGGGGCACGGGGCCAACGTCCTGACTTTC
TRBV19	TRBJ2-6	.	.	CASQRRVSGANVLTF	TGTGCCAGTCAGAGGAGAGTATCTGGGGCCAACGTCCTGACTTTC
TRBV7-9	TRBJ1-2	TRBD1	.	CASSEQSGQGKGYTF	TGTGCCAGCAGCGAACAGTCCGGACAGGGGAAAGGCTACACCTTC
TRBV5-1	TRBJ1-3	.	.	CASSAGTTIYF	TGCGCCAGCAGCGCCGGCACCACCATATATTTT
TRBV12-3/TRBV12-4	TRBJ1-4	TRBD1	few	CASSTGGANEKLFF	TGTGCCAGCAGTACAGGGGGGGCTAATGAAAAACTGTTTTTT
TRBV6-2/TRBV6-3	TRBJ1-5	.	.	CATTQTVNPESNQPQHF	TGTGCCACCACCCAAACAGTAAACCCGGAGAGCAATCAGCCCCAGCATTTT
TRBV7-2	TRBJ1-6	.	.	CASSLAIRGPLHF	TGTGCCAGCAGCTTAGCGATCAGGGGACCCCTCCACTTT
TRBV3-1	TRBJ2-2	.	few	CASTQRTTNTGELFF	TGTGCCAGCACCCAGCGAACCACGAACACCGGGGAGCTGTTTTTT
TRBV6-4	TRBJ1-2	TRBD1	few	CASKPQPTGVYGYTF	TGTGCCAGCAAACCACAGCCCACAGGGGTCTATGGCTACACCTTC
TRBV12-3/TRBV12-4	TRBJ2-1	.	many	CASLRAGVQKEQFF	TGTGCCAGCCTCCGGGCAGGCGTACAGAAAGAGCAGTTCTTC
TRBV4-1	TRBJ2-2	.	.	CASSPYLGANTGELFF	TGCGCCAGCAGCCCCTACCTGGGAGCGAACACCGGGGAGCTGTTTTTT
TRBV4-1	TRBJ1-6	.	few	CASSQVGVNSPLHF	TGCGCCAGCAGCCAAGTAGGGGTTAATTCACCCCTCCACTTT
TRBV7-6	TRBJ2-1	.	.	CASSTIKGASYNEQFF	TGTGCCAGCAGCACAATCAAAGGGGCGTCCTACAATGAGCAGTTCTTC
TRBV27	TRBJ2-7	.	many	CASSLRFTSYEQYF	TGTGCCAGCAGTCTTCGGTTCACGTCCTACGAGCAGTACTTC
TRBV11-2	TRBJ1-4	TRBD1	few	CASSPTRGWGEKLFF	TGTGCCAGCAGCCCAACCAGGGGGTGGGGTGAAAAACTGTTTTTT
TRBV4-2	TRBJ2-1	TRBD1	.	CASSHLDRGVSNEQFF	TGTGCCAGCAGCCACCTAGACAGGGGTGTCTCGAATGAGCAGTTCTTC
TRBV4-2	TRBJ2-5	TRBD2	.	CASSPGTSGGAWETQYF	TGTGCCAGCAGCCCAGGGACTAGCGGGGGGGCCTGGGAGACCCAGTACTTC